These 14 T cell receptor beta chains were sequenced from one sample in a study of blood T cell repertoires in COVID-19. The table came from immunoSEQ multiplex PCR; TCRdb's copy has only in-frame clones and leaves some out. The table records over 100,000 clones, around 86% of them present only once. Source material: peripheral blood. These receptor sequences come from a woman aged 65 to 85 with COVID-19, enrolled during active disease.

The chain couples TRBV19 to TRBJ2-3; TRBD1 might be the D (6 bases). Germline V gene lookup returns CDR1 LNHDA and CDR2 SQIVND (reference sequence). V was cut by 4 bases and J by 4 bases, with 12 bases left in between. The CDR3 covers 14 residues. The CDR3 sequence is CASSTGGGSDTQYF. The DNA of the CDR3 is TGTGCCAGTAGTACCGGTGGGGGCTCAGATACGCAGTATTTT. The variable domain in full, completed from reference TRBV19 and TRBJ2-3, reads DGGITQSPKYLFRKEGQNVTLSCEQNLNHDAMYWYRQDPGQGLRLIYYSQIVNDFQKGDIAEGYSVSREKKESFPLTVTSAQKNPTAFYLCASSTGGGSDTQYFGPGTRLTVL.

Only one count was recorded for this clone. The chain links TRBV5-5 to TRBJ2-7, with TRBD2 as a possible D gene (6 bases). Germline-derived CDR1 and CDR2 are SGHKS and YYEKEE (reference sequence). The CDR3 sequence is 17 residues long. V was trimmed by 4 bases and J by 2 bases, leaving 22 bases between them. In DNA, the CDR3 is TGTGCCAGCAGCCACATCTCGGGGGAACAAAGGACCTACGAGCAGTACTTC. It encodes CASSHISGEQRTYEQYF.

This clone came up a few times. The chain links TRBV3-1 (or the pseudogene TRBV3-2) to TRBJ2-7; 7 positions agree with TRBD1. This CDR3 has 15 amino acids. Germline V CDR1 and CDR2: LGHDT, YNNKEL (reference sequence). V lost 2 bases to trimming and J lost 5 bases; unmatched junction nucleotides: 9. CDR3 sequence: CASSQWDRTTHEQYF. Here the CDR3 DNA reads TGTGCCAGCAGCCAATGGGACAGAACAACCCACGAGCAGTACTTC.

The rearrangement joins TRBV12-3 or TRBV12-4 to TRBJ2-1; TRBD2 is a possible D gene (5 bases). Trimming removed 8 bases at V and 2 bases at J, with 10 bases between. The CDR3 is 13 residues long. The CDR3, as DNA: TGTGCCAGCGGAGGCGGCCCCTACAATGAGCAGTTCTTC. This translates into CASGGGPYNEQFF.

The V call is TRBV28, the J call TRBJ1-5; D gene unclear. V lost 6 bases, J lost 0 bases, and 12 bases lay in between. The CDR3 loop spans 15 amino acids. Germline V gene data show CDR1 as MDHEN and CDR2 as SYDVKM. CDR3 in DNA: TGTGCCAGCAGCCCGGGAGGTTATAGCAATCAGCCCCAGCATTTT. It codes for CASSPGGYSNQPQHF.

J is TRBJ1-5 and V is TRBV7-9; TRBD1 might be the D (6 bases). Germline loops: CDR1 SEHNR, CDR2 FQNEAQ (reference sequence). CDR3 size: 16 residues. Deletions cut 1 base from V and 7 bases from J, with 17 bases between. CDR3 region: CASSLDLGGGGQPQHF. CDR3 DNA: TGTGCCAGCAGCTTAGATTTGGGAGGGGGAGGACAGCCCCAGCATTTT.

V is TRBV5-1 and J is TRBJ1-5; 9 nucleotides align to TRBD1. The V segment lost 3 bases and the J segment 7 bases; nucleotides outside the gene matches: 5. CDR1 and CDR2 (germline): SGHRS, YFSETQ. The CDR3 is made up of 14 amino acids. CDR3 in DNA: TGCGCCAGCAGCTGGGGACAGGGTGACCAGCCCCAGCATTTT. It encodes CASSWGQGDQPQHF.

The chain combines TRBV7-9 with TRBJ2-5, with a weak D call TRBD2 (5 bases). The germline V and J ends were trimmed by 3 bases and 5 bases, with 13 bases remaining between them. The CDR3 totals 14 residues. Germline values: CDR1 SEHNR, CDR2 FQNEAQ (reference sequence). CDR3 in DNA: TGTGCCAGCAGCTTTTACAGTCGCGGGGAGACCCAGTACTTC. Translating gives CASSFYSRGETQYF.

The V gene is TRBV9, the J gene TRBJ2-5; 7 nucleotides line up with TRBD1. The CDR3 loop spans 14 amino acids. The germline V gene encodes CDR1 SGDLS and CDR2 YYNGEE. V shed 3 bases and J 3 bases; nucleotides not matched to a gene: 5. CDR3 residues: CASSAPGTEETQYF. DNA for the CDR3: TGTGCCAGCAGCGCCCCGGGGACAGAAGAGACCCAGTACTTC.

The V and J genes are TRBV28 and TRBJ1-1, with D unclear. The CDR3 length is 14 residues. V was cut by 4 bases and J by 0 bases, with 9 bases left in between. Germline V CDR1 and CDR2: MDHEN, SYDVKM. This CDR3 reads CASSYNYMNTEAFF. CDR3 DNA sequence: TGTGCCAGCAGTTACAACTATATGAACACTGAAGCTTTCTTT.

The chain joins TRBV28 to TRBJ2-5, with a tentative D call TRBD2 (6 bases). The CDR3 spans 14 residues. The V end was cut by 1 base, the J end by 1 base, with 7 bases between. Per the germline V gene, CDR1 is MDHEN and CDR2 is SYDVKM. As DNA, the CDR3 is TGTGCCAGCAGTTTATCGGGGGTCCAAGAGACCCAGTACTTC. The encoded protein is CASSLSGVQETQYF.

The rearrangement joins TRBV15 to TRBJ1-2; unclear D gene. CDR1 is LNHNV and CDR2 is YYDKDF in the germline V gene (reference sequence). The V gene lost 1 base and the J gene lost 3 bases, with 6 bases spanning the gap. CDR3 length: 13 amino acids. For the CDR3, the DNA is TGTGCCACCAGCAGAGGACAAGACTATGGCTACACCTTC. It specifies CATSRGQDYGYTF. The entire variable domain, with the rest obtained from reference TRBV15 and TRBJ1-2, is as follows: DAMVIQNPRYQVTQFGKPVTLSCSQTLNHNVMYWYQQKSSQAPKLLFHYYDKDFNNEADTPDNFQSRRPNTSFCFLDIRSPGLGDTAMYLCATSRGQDYGYTFGSGTRLTVV.

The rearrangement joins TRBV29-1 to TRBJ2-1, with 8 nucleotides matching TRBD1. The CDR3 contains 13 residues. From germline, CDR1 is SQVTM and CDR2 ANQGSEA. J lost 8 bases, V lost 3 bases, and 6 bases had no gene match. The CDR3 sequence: CSVDQGARDEQFF. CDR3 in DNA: TGCAGCGTTGACCAGGGGGCCCGCGATGAGCAGTTCTTC.

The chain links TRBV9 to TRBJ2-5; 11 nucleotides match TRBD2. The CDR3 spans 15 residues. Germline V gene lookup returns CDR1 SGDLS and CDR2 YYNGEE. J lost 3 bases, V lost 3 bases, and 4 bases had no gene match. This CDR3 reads CASSDSGGEEETQYF. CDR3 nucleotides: TGTGCCAGCAGCGATAGCGGGGGGGAAGAAGAGACCCAGTACTTC.